Below are 11 T cell receptor beta chains sequenced from a single sample in a study of graft-versus-host responses after intestinal transplantation. Assay: immunoSEQ multiplex PCR; the TCRdb copy retains only in-frame clones and omits some. Of about 80,000 clones in the sample, approximately 92% are singletons; the top ten hold roughly 0.72%. The sequenced sample was PBMCs, obtained 98 days after intestinal transplantation. The receptors originated from a human patient who received an intestinal transplant, so some T cells may come from the graft donor.

CDR3 region: CASSYSGRGRTDTQYF. In DNA form, the CDR3 reads TGTGCCAGCAGTTACTCCGGTAGGGGTAGGACAGATACGCAGTATTTT. The J gene is TRBJ2-3, the V gene TRBV6-5; D is possibly TRBD1 (5 bases). Germline-derived CDR1 and CDR2 are MNHEY and SVGAGI. This CDR3 region has 16 residues. V lost 0 bases and J 3 bases, leaving 13 bases between the germline ends.

This clone was seen only a few times. The chain carries TRBV9 and TRBJ1-2, with D unclear. Germline lookup yields CDR1 SGDLS and CDR2 YYNGEE. The CDR3 totals 12 residues. V was shortened by 5 bases and J by 5 bases, with 10 bases between the two germline ends. The CDR3 region has the DNA TGTGCCAGCAGTATAACAGAGTATGGCTACACCTTC. This translates into CASSITEYGYTF.

The chain uses TRBV4-1 and TRBJ2-1, with 8 bases identical to TRBD2. V trimming: 1 base; J trimming: 0 bases; junction bases outside the gene matches: 5. This CDR3 region has 17 residues. Germline lookup yields CDR1 MGHRA and CDR2 YSYEKL. This CDR3 reads CASSQVVAGSSYNEQFF. In nucleotides, the CDR3 is TGCGCCAGCAGCCAAGTGGTAGCGGGGAGCTCCTACAATGAGCAGTTCTTC.

The chain links TRBV9 to TRBJ2-5; 9 bases line up with TRBD2. V lost 4 bases to trimming and J lost 0 bases; unmatched junction nucleotides: 4. The length of the CDR3 is 15 residues. Germline values: CDR1 SGDLS, CDR2 YYNGEE. DNA of the CDR3: TGTGCCAGCAGCCCCCTAGCGGGGTACCAAGAGACCCAGTACTTC. Translating gives CASSPLAGYQETQYF.

The rearrangement joins TRBV5-5 to TRBJ1-6, with D possibly being TRBD1 (6 bases). V was cut by 3 bases and J by 10 bases, with 14 bases left in between. The length of the CDR3 is 14 residues. Germline assignment: CDR1 SGHKS and CDR2 YYEKEE (reference sequence). CDR3 region: CASSYLQGASPLHF. The CDR3 DNA follows: TGTGCCAGCAGCTACCTACAGGGAGCATCACCCCTCCACTTT.

The CDR3 loop reads CSVEFELATQYF. The CDR3 DNA reads as TGCAGCGTTGAGTTCGAGCTGGCTACGCAGTATTTT. This chain uses TRBV29-1 with TRBJ2-3; D is uncertain. The CDR3 runs 12 residues. Germline CDR1 is SQVTM and CDR2 is ANQGSEA. V lost 3 bases, J lost 8 bases, and 12 bases lay in between.

This chain uses TRBV29-1 with TRBJ2-7; 12 bases line up with TRBD2. The germline gives CDR1 SQVTM, CDR2 ANQGSEA. Unmatched junction bases numbered 6, after V lost 7 bases and J lost 2 bases. This CDR3 is 14 amino acids long. The CDR3 region has the DNA TGCAGCGCCACTAGCGGGAGGCCCCCCTACGAGCAGTACTTC. Translation gives CSATSGRPPYEQYF.

The rearrangement links TRBV6-7 to TRBJ1-3, with TRBD1 matching 7 bases. TRBV6-7 is designated an ORF whose function remains uncertain. The CDR3 has 15 residues. Germline trimming cut 10 bases from V and 0 bases from J; bases unmatched to any gene: 9. CDR3 DNA sequence: TGTGCCACACGACAGGGAACTAGCTCTGGAAACACCATATATTTT. This translates into CATRQGTSSGNTIYF.

The chain links TRBV7-7 to TRBJ2-5; 7 bases map to TRBD1. From germline, CDR1 is SSHAT and CDR2 FNYEAQ (reference sequence). The trim removed 5 bases at V and 5 bases at J, leaving 5 bases unmatched. The length of the CDR3 is 13 residues. CDR3 residues: CASSATRGETQYF. CDR3 in DNA: TGTGCCAGCAGCGCTACCAGGGGGGAGACCCAGTACTTC.

This rearrangement joins TRBV30 to TRBJ1-2, with a possible D match to TRBD1 (5 bases). The CDR3 spans 13 residues. Trimming took off 4 bases at V and 8 bases at J, with 17 bases between the two ends. Germline values: CDR1 GTSNPN, CDR2 SVGIG (reference sequence). CDR3 amino acids: CAWTVAIGGGYTF. CDR3 DNA sequence: TGTGCCTGGACGGTGGCGATCGGGGGGGGCTACACCTTC.

This clone is a singleton in its sample. The chain has TRBV9 and TRBJ2-5, with D possibly being TRBD1 or TRBD2 (5 bases each). This CDR3 region has 14 residues. Per germline, CDR1 SGDLS and CDR2 YYNGEE. Trimming left V 0 bases short and J 4 bases short, with 10 bases between. Written as DNA, the CDR3 is TGTGCCAGCAGCGTAGGTGGGGGAACAGAGACCCAGTACTTC. Encoded protein: CASSVGGGTETQYF.